Listed below are T cell receptor beta chains from one sample, sequenced in a study of vaccination effects on CD4 cells after COVID-19. The antigens for these receptors are not known. The repertoire was sequenced with immunoSEQ multiplex PCR; TCRdb's copy has only in-frame clones and lacks some. The sample lists tens of thousands of clones; around 71% were seen once. The sample consisted of CD4+ T cells from PBMCs cultured with HCoV-OC43 spike peptides, taken before COVID-19 vaccination. The receptors shown here come from a human donor who received a COVID-19 vaccine. Each CDR3 is given with its conserved first and last residue. D genes are given only for firm matches.

d_gene: -
j_gene: TRBJ1-4
v_gene: TRBV7-9
CDR3aa: CASSSQGSNEKLFF
CDR3nt: TGTGCCAGCAGCTCCCAGGGGTCTAATGAAAAACTGTTTTTT

d_gene: -
j_gene: TRBJ1-1
v_gene: TRBV5-6
CDR3aa: CASSSYGDTEAFF
CDR3nt: TGTGCCAGCAGCTCGTACGGGGACACTGAAGCTTTCTTT

d_gene: -
j_gene: TRBJ2-2
v_gene: TRBV5-4
CDR3aa: CASSNNHLGTGELFF
CDR3nt: TGTGCCAGCAGCAACAACCACTTGGGGACCGGGGAGCTGTTTTTT

d_gene: -
j_gene: TRBJ1-2
v_gene: TRBV12-3/TRBV12-4
CDR3aa: CASSLASGVGYTF
CDR3nt: TGTGCCAGCAGTTTAGCGAGTGGGGTCGGCTACACCTTC

d_gene: -
j_gene: TRBJ2-5
v_gene: TRBV19
CDR3aa: CASSISTQGIQYF
CDR3nt: TGTGCCAGTAGTATATCCACACAGGGAATCCAGTACTTC

d_gene: -
j_gene: TRBJ1-5
v_gene: TRBV2
CDR3aa: CASNSGGSQPQHF
CDR3nt: TGTGCCAGCAATTCTGGGGGCAGTCAGCCCCAGCATTTT

d_gene: -
j_gene: TRBJ1-4
v_gene: TRBV10-1
CDR3aa: CASSESWGAGTNEKLFF
CDR3nt: TGCGCCAGCAGTGAGTCGTGGGGAGCGGGAACTAATGAAAAACTGTTTTTT

d_gene: -
j_gene: TRBJ2-5
v_gene: TRBV21-1
CDR3aa: CASSIKTTSGGPQETQYF
CDR3nt: TGTGCCAGCAGCATAAAGACGACTAGCGGGGGTCCGCAAGAGACCCAGTACTTC

d_gene: -
j_gene: TRBJ2-7
v_gene: TRBV12-3/TRBV12-4
CDR3aa: CASSALNYEQYF
CDR3nt: TGTGCCAGCAGTGCGTTGAACTACGAGCAGTACTTC

d_gene: -
j_gene: TRBJ1-6
v_gene: TRBV23-1
CDR3aa: CASSYPRQPDNSPLHF
CDR3nt: TGCGCCAGCAGTTACCCTAGACAGCCTGATAATTCACCCCTCCACTTT

d_gene: -
j_gene: TRBJ1-1
v_gene: TRBV7-9
CDR3aa: CASSPAAGRQNTEAFF
CDR3nt: TGTGCCAGCAGCCCGGCGGCAGGGCGGCAGAACACTGAAGCTTTCTTT